This passage covers 6 T cell receptor beta chains from one sample sequenced in a study of shared clonotypes between healthy human individuals. TCRdb's copy holds only in-frame clones and misses some; the assay was immunoSEQ multiplex PCR. The sample contains millions of clones, 90% to 95% of which appear only once. The sequenced sample was naive CD4+ T cells sorted from blood. Subset meaning: CD45RA+ positively selected. The receptors were sampled from a man between 18 and 29 years old in good health.

This chain links TRBV5-1 with TRBJ1-5; the D is unclear. There are 13 residues in the CDR3. Trimming pared 4 bases from V and 3 bases from J, leaving 8 bases between. Germline CDR1 SGHRS, CDR2 YFSETQ. Here the CDR3 reads CASSMDNNQPQHF. The CDR3 DNA reads TGCGCCAGCAGCATGGATAACAATCAGCCCCAGCATTTT.

This chain links TRBV7-3 with TRBJ2-2; the D is unclear. V was clipped by 5 bases and J by 3 bases, with 4 bases between them. This CDR3 spans 12 amino acids. From germline, CDR1 is SGHTA and CDR2 FQGTGA. The CDR3 spells CASSIYTGELFF. CDR3 DNA: TGTGCCAGCAGCATTTACACCGGGGAGCTGTTTTTT. The full variable domain, with the rest looked up from reference TRBV7-3 and TRBJ2-2, is GAGVSQTPSNKVTEKGKYVELRCDPISGHTALYWYRQSLGQGPEFLIYFQGTGAADDSGLPNDRFFAVRPEGSVSTLKIQRTERGDSAVYLCASSIYTGELFFGEGSRLTVL.

In nucleotides, the CDR3 is TGTGCCAGCAGTTTAACAGGGGGCGGCGAGCAGTACTTC. Amino acids: CASSLTGGGEQYF. The J gene is TRBJ2-7, the V gene TRBV28; TRBD1 aligns across 9 bases. There are 13 residues in the CDR3. Germline trimming cut 2 bases from V and 6 bases from J; bases unmatched to any gene: 2. Germline V gene sequence: CDR1 MDHEN, CDR2 SYDVKM.

The chain links TRBV18 to TRBJ2-7; the D gene is possibly TRBD2 (6 bases). The CDR3 is 12 amino acids. Germline V gene sequence: CDR1 KGHSH, CDR2 LQKENI. V dropped 4 bases and J dropped 6 bases, with 10 bases sitting between them. Written as DNA, the CDR3 is TGTGCCAGCTCACTCGCGGGATCCGAGCAGTACTTC. Its translation: CASSLAGSEQYF.

The chain links TRBV4-1 to TRBJ2-1, with 13 bases matching TRBD2. Germline lookup yields CDR1 MGHRA and CDR2 YSYEKL. The CDR3 extends over 17 amino acids. V lost 4 bases and J lost 5; bases outside the gene matches: 8. CDR3 coding DNA: TGCGCCAGCAGCCCAACCCCCGGACTAGCGGGAGACAATGAGCAGTTCTTC. Protein: CASSPTPGLAGDNEQFF.

This CDR3 reads CASSARQGQSTDTQYF. DNA of the CDR3: TGTGCCAGCAGTGCAAGACAGGGTCAGAGCACAGATACGCAGTATTTT. This chain uses TRBV6-4 with TRBJ2-3, with 7 bases identical to TRBD1. The junction had 7 bases not matched to a gene; V was cut back by 4 bases and J by 0 bases. Germline-derived CDR1 and CDR2 are MRHNA and SNTAGT. This CDR3 region has 16 residues.